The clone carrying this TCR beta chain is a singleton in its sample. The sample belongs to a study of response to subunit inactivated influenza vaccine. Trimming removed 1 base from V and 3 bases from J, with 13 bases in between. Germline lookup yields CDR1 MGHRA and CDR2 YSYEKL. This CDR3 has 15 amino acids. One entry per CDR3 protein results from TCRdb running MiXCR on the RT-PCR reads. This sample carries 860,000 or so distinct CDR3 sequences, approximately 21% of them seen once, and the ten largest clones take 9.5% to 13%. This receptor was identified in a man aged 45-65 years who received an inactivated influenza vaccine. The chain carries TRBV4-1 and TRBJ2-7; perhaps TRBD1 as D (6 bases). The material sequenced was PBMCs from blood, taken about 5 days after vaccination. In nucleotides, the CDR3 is TGCGCCAGCAGCCAAGTAAGGGGGACCCTCTACGAGCAGTACTTC. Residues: CASSQVRGTLYEQYF.